This T cell receptor (beta chain) emerged from a study of post-analysis software for immune sequencing data. Study overall: Disease trajectories encompassed relapsing-remitting, secondary progressive and progressive-relapsing multiple sclerosis.

This clonotype was observed at least ten times. As yet, its antigen is unknown. Study findings and constraints: Normalized Chao1 diversity was significantly lower in multiple sclerosis patients than in controls. TRBV5-6, TRBV5-1 and TRBV20-1 were among several TRBV segments more frequent in patients than controls. The F measure placed samples prepared in the same batch into strongly shared clusters.

The V and J ends lost 5 bases and 3 bases respectively, with 10 bases between them. There are 12 residues in the CDR3. CDR1 and CDR2 (germline): SQVTM, ANQGSEA. Tagging with unique molecular identifiers was a feature of the TCR beta cDNA libraries. Roughly 0.5 million cDNA molecules were obtained from roughly 1 to 10 million T cells. Each CDR3 protein gets one entry after TCRdb re-called the PCR reads with MiXCR. The sample holds approximately 400,000 distinct CDR3 sequences, roughly 38% seen once. This TCR was sampled from a girl aged 10-17 years with multiple sclerosis. The gene calls are TRBV29-1 and TRBJ1-2; D not resolved. Sequenced input: blood. CDR3 in DNA: TGCAGCGTTTCGCGGGTTTACTATGGCTACACCTTC. This translates into CSVSRVYYGYTF. Filled out from reference TRBV29-1 and TRBJ1-2, the complete variable domain reads SAVISQKPSRDICQRGTSLTIQCQVDSQVTMMFWYRQQPGQSLTLIATANQGSEATYESGFVIDKFPISRPNLTFSTLTVSNMSPEDSSIYLCSVSRVYYGYTFGSGTRLTVV.